This TCR beta chain was captured by sequencing in a study of identical twins (dated by TCRdb to the mid-2010s). Regarding the complete study: To test whether fetal clonotypes persist, the study used deep sequencing on TCR alpha and beta repertoires from monozygotic twins, unrelated adults of various ages, and cord blood. Replicate twin experiments were performed at different times using different library preparation protocols to rule out contamination. The paper as a whole reports these results and caveats: Invariant T cells such as MAIT and iNKT could partly confound zero-insertion analyses, though diverse VJ usage argued against this for most clonotypes. Abundant cord blood beta clonotypes carried fewer insertions; young adult naive repertoires showed a weaker similar trend, while memory repertoires showed none. Compared with coincidental sharing between unrelated individuals, out-of-frame TCR alpha sequences shared between twins showed an excess of sequences with low generation probability. The excess sharing between twins in beta out-of-frame sequences was weaker because fewer shared sequences reduced the signal-to-noise ratio. Because the same donors could not be followed over many years, the conclusions relied on cross-sectional statistical analysis. Recombination models systematically underestimated out-of-frame TCR alpha sharing in monozygotic twins but agreed with sharing between unrelated individuals.

Every donor in the study was a healthy Caucasian. To note about this clonotype: Which antigen it targets is not known. Base-call qualities are not available, and no considerably larger clone is one nucleotide away.

CDR1 and CDR2, looked up from the germline V gene, are SQVTM and ANQGSEA. The CDR3 numbers 13 residues from cysteine through phenylalanine. Only the CDR3 DNA is retained, 39 bases long and in frame from the first base. Trimming accounts for 6 bases at V and 3 bases at J, while the number of junction bases matched to no gene is 6. Libraries were constructed by 5' RACE. The data were produced on an Illumina HiSeq 2000. Template switching introduced a universal primer binding site; the final cDNA contained a unique molecular identifier, enabling accurate counting of TCR cDNA molecules. First-strand cDNA for TCR alpha and beta chains was synthesized from specific primers in the conserved constant-segment region. To control for contamination, every cDNA library was double barcoded, receiving both a SMART-Mk sample barcode and Illumina barcodes. TruSeq adapter sequences and Illumina sample barcodes were added in two successive PCR steps. The Illumina HiSeq platform was used with custom primers to sequence TCR alpha and beta cDNA libraries. The original methods were these. Unique molecular identifiers were extracted from raw reads with MiGEC, and CDR3 positions were determined with MiXCR. For each individual, recombination models were inferred using an EM algorithm with the repgenHMM and IGoR tools. Shared clonotypes were analyzed with the tcR package in R, and sharing was normalized by the product of cloneset sizes. To study raw recombination without the effects of thymic and clonal selection, out-of-frame nonproductive sequences were analyzed. The public reads were run again by TCRdb, first through fastp at Q25 and then through MiXCR, and only productive beta chains were kept. Identical CDR3 protein sequences are pooled into one entry, listed with their most common genes and DNA. These V and J calls derive from TCRdb rather than the authors' analysis. The sample table records approximately 1.8 million distinct CDR3 sequences; about 31% of these occur just once. The ten top clones hold 0.27% of the sample.

The chain is made from TRBV29-1 and TRBJ1-2; 8 bases in between match TRBD1. The TCR was taken from a newborn girl in good health. Sequencing was carried out using cord blood. CDR3 reads: CSVRQGNDYGYTF. The sequence in DNA is TGCAGCGTCCGACAGGGGAATGACTATGGCTACACCTTC.